The TCR beta chain under discussion was sequenced for a study of T cells expressing NK-cell markers. The V gene's germline CDR1 is WSHSY and CDR2 SAAADI. CDR3 size: 13 residues. Each CDR3 protein gets one entry in TCRdb, which reprocessed the 5' RACE reads and gives no DNA. Listed are 200,000 to 300,000 distinct CDR3 sequences; about 0.39% falls within the top ten. The sequence came from a man aged 18 to 30 in good health. The material sequenced was blood T cells: a sorted CD56 or NKG2C T cell subset, CD4+ or CD8+ T cells, or bulk PBMC T cells (not recorded which). This chain joins TRBV10-2 and TRBJ2-5. CDR3 sequence: CASSYDWKETQYF.